This is a list of T cell receptor beta chains from one sample in a study of Tregs in tolerant kidney transplant recipients. Sequencing was performed with immunoSEQ multiplex PCR; in TCRdb, only in-frame clones are kept and a portion is missing. This sample carries some 250,000 clones, around 82% of them seen once, and the ten largest clones take about 0.58%. Material: CD4+ T cells from blood. Receptors originate from a human donor in good health. Both conserved end residues are part of each CDR3. A D gene is named only where the DNA matches it firmly. A row's size may be missing; if present it is once, few, many or a size class.

J: TRBJ1-1; D: TRBD1; size: NA; V: TRBV5-1; DNA: TGCGCCAGCAGCTTGGATCCAGGGGGCGAGGGTGAAGCTTTCTTT; CDR3: CASSLDPGGEGEAFF
J: TRBJ2-3; D: TRBD1; size: NA; V: TRBV4-1; DNA: TGCGCCAGCAGTCAAGACGGGACAGGCCTCACAGATACGCAGTATTTT; CDR3: CASSQDGTGLTDTQYF
J: TRBJ1-1; D: TRBD1; size: few; V: TRBV6-1; DNA: TGTGCCAGCAGCGCAGGACAGGGCCAGAGAGGAGCTTTCTTT; CDR3: CASSAGQGQRGAFF
J: TRBJ1-2; D: NA; size: NA; V: TRBV6-5; DNA: TGTGCCAGCAGTATTTCACAGGGAGTGACGCGGGGCTACACCTTC; CDR3: CASSISQGVTRGYTF
J: TRBJ2-1; D: TRBD2; size: NA; V: TRBV19; DNA: TGTGCCAGTAGTACAATAGCGGGAACCTACAATGAGCAGTTCTTC; CDR3: CASSTIAGTYNEQFF
J: TRBJ1-6; D: NA; size: NA; V: TRBV5-1; DNA: TGCGCCAGCAGCTCTGAAGGGTCTAATTCACCCCTCCACTTT; CDR3: CASSSEGSNSPLHF
J: TRBJ1-5; D: TRBD1; size: NA; V: TRBV30; DNA: TGTGCCTGGTGGGGGGGGACAGGGGGCCAGCCCCAGCATTTT; CDR3: CAWWGGTGGQPQHF
J: TRBJ2-7; D: TRBD1; size: NA; V: TRBV6-6; DNA: TGTGCCAGCAGCTCGACAGGGGGCGGGGGATACGAGCAGTACTTC; CDR3: CASSSTGGGGYEQYF
J: TRBJ2-5; D: TRBD2; size: NA; V: TRBV5-1; DNA: TGCGCCAGCAGCTTAGGGACTACCGAGGAAGAGACCCAGTACTTC; CDR3: CASSLGTTEEETQYF
J: TRBJ1-3; D: NA; size: NA; V: TRBV7-9; DNA: TGTGCCAGCAGCTTAAAGTGGGCTGGAAACACCATATATTTT; CDR3: CASSLKWAGNTIYF
J: TRBJ1-1; D: NA; size: NA; V: TRBV7-3; DNA: TGTGCCAGCAGCTTACTCAGGAATGAAGCTTTCTTT; CDR3: CASSLLRNEAFF
J: TRBJ2-6; D: NA; size: NA; V: TRBV18; DNA: TGTGCCAGCTCACCCAGTGGCGCTGGGGCCAACGTCCTGACTTTC; CDR3: CASSPSGAGANVLTF
J: TRBJ1-5; D: TRBD1; size: NA; V: TRBV4-2; DNA: TGTGCCAGCAGCCTCGGGACAGCAGATAATCAGCCCCAGCATTTT; CDR3: CASSLGTADNQPQHF
J: TRBJ1-1; D: NA; size: NA; V: TRBV5-6; DNA: TGTGCCAGCAGTTTTGGACCCTTAATGAACACTGAAGCTTTCTTT; CDR3: CASSFGPLMNTEAFF
J: TRBJ2-7; D: NA; size: NA; V: TRBV11-2; DNA: TGTGCCTGCAGCTTTTCCTTGGTTAGCGGTGCCGAGCAGTACTTC; CDR3: CACSFSLVSGAEQYF
J: TRBJ2-7; D: TRBD2; size: NA; V: TRBV11-2; DNA: TGTGCCAGCAGTTTCGACTTAGGACTAGGTCGCGAGCAGTACTTC; CDR3: CASSFDLGLGREQYF
J: TRBJ1-2; D: NA; size: NA; V: TRBV9; DNA: TGTGCCAGCAGCGTAGCAGGGGTCGGGAACTATGGCTACACCTTC; CDR3: CASSVAGVGNYGYTF
J: TRBJ1-4; D: TRBD1; size: NA; V: TRBV6-1; DNA: TGTGCCTCCCAAGACAGGGAAAAAGAAAAACTGTTTTTT; CDR3: CASQDREKEKLFF
J: TRBJ2-3; D: NA; size: NA; V: TRBV5-1; DNA: TGCGCCAGCAGCTTGGAGGCGGGGAGAGATACGCAGTATTTT; CDR3: CASSLEAGRDTQYF
J: TRBJ1-5; D: TRBD1; size: NA; V: TRBV6-5; DNA: TGTGCCAGCAGGCGACAGGGAACGGGTCAGCCCCAGCATTTT; CDR3: CASRRQGTGQPQHF
J: TRBJ2-7; D: NA; size: NA; V: TRBV7-2; DNA: TGTGCCAGCAGCTTCCCGGGACTCCCTCTCGGGCAGTACTTC; CDR3: CASSFPGLPLGQYF
J: TRBJ2-3; D: NA; size: once; V: TRBV5-1; DNA: TGCGCCTCCTCGCCGAGGGGTGTCGGAGTAGATACGCAGTATTTT; CDR3: CASSPRGVGVDTQYF
J: TRBJ1-1; D: NA; size: NA; V: TRBV19; DNA: TGTGCCAGTAGCGGGAGGGGGGCCGGGATCACTGAAGCTTTCTTT; CDR3: CASSGRGAGITEAFF
J: TRBJ2-7; D: TRBD2; size: NA; V: TRBV5-1; DNA: TGCGCCAGCAGCTACTCCGGGACTAGGGGGTACGAGCAGTACTTC; CDR3: CASSYSGTRGYEQYF
J: TRBJ2-7; D: TRBD2; size: NA; V: TRBV27; DNA: TGTGCCAGCAGTTTAGCGGGGGGAAACTACGAGCAGTACTTC; CDR3: CASSLAGGNYEQYF
J: TRBJ2-7; D: TRBD1; size: NA; V: TRBV29-1; DNA: TGCAGCGTTGACGGGCACAGGGGCAGCCGAACCTACGAGCAGTACTTC; CDR3: CSVDGHRGSRTYEQYF
J: TRBJ2-5; D: NA; size: NA; V: TRBV9; DNA: TGTGCCAGCAGCGTAGCGAGAGGGCCGGAGACCCAGTACTTC; CDR3: CASSVARGPETQYF
J: TRBJ2-3; D: NA; size: NA; V: TRBV19; DNA: TGTGCCAGTAGTACCGCAAGCGGGGATACGCAGTATTTT; CDR3: CASSTASGDTQYF
J: TRBJ2-3; D: NA; size: NA; V: TRBV5-4; DNA: TGTGCCAGCAGTCTCCCGGGCTATACGCAGTATTTT; CDR3: CASSLPGYTQYF
J: TRBJ1-2; D: NA; size: NA; V: TRBV7-6; DNA: TGTGCCAGCAGCTTAGCGTCGACAGGAGGGTCGGCTAACTATGGCTACACCTTC; CDR3: CASSLASTGGSANYGYTF
J: TRBJ2-3; D: NA; size: few; V: TRBV6-4; DNA: TGTGCCAGCAGTGACTCGACGGGAGAGCGGGGCACAGATACGCAGTATTTT; CDR3: CASSDSTGERGTDTQYF
J: TRBJ2-7; D: TRBD2; size: NA; V: TRBV10-3; DNA: TGTGCCATCAGTGAGGGACTAGCGGGGGCCTACGAGCAGTACTTC; CDR3: CAISEGLAGAYEQYF
J: TRBJ1-3; D: NA; size: few; V: TRBV14; DNA: TGTGCCAGCAGCCGCGGCAGTACTACGAACACCATATATTTT; CDR3: CASSRGSTTNTIYF
J: TRBJ2-7; D: TRBD1; size: NA; V: TRBV7-8; DNA: TGTGCCAGCAGCTTAGCGATTGGGACAGGGGTTGAGCAGTACTTC; CDR3: CASSLAIGTGVEQYF
J: TRBJ2-1; D: TRBD2; size: NA; V: TRBV7-3; DNA: TGTGCCAGCAGCTTCGCCTCTTGGGGACTAGCGTCCAATGAGCAGTTCTTC; CDR3: CASSFASWGLASNEQFF
J: TRBJ2-5; D: TRBD2; size: NA; V: TRBV5-4; DNA: TGTGCCAGCAGCTTGGAACTAGCGGGAGGGGGGGAGACCCAGTACTTC; CDR3: CASSLELAGGGETQYF
J: TRBJ1-4; D: NA; size: NA; V: TRBV2; DNA: TGTGCCAGCAGAGATGACAAGGCGCCCCAAAAACTGTTTTTT; CDR3: CASRDDKAPQKLFF
J: TRBJ1-1; D: NA; size: once; V: TRBV30; DNA: TGTGCCTGGAGGGATCGAGTTAAAGACACTGAAGCTTTCTTT; CDR3: CAWRDRVKDTEAFF
J: TRBJ1-2; D: TRBD1; size: NA; V: TRBV5-1; DNA: TGCGCCAGCAGCTCGGGACAGGGGCTTGGCTACACCTTC; CDR3: CASSSGQGLGYTF